These 29 T cell receptor beta chains originate from one sample sequenced in a study of early T cells in non-severe SARS-CoV-2 infection. TCRdb called the 5' RACE reads again in MiXCR, with one record for every CDR3 protein. The sample shows 50,000 or so distinct CDR3 sequences, 5.6% of them seen only once. Sequencing used whole blood. Receptors originate from an adult who was a healthcare worker with PCR-confirmed SARS-CoV-2 infection or an uninfected control (not recorded which).

This clonotype was observed at least ten times. The chain uses TRBV29-1 and TRBJ2-7; 11 nucleotides align to TRBD2. The V gene end was trimmed by 5 bases and the J gene end by 4 bases; junction bases not matched to a gene: 4. This CDR3 comprises 13 residues. In germline, CDR1 is SQVTM, CDR2 ANQGSEA. CDR3 loop: CSVRLAGRYEQYF. The CDR3, as DNA: TGCAGCGTTCGACTAGCGGGGAGATACGAGCAGTACTTC.

This clonotype occurred a few times. The chain joins TRBV10-3 to TRBJ1-5, with D tentatively TRBD1 (6 bases). Between the trimmed V and J ends, which lost 6 bases and 7 bases, there was a span of 16 bases. Germline CDR1 ENHRY, CDR2 SYGVKD. The CDR3 covers 14 residues. In nucleotides, the CDR3 is TGTGCCATCAGCCTGACAGGCCAGGGACAGCCCCAGCATTTT. Translated: CAISLTGQGQPQHF.

Ten or more counts support this clonotype. The chain joins TRBV13 to TRBJ2-1, with no clear D. Germline V CDR1 and CDR2: PRHDT, FYEKMQ (reference sequence). The CDR3 covers 13 residues. V was clipped by 2 bases and J by 8 bases, with 10 bases between them. This CDR3 reads CASSLQVADEQFF. CDR3 nucleotides: TGTGCCAGCAGCTTACAAGTGGCGGATGAGCAGTTCTTC.

The table lists this clonotype with many counts. V and J are TRBV4-1 and TRBJ2-1; D is uncertain. V lost 4 bases and J lost 7, with 11 bases in between. The CDR3 covers 13 residues. Germline CDR1 and CDR2: MGHRA and YSYEKL. The CDR3 DNA reads TGCGCCAGCAGCCCCGGACGGATTAATGAGCAGTTCTTC. It specifies CASSPGRINEQFF.

Worth noting for this clonotype: A much larger clone differs from this one at a single base, so this may be a read error. This chain links TRBV6-2 or TRBV6-3 with TRBJ1-1, with TRBD1 matching over 8 bases. CDR1 and CDR2 from the germline V gene are MNHEY and SVGEGT. The CDR3 extends over 14 amino acids. For the CDR3, the DNA is TGTGCCAGCAGTTACGACAGGGGTTTCACTGAAGTTTTCTTT. This sequence encodes CASSYDRGFTEVFF.

This clonotype was found a few times. This sequence joins TRBV4-1 and TRBJ2-2; 7 bases map to TRBD1. CDR3 length: 15 residues. Trimming removed 3 bases from V and 4 bases from J; junction bases left unmatched: 5. CDR1 is MGHRA, CDR2 YSYEKL, per germline. The CDR3 reads CASSHQGERTGELFF. For the CDR3, the DNA is TGCGCCAGCAGCCACCAGGGGGAGCGCACCGGGGAGCTGTTTTTT.

The gene calls are TRBV12-3 or TRBV12-4 and TRBJ1-2; no clear D gene. The CDR3 contains 14 residues. V lost 6 bases, J lost 4 bases, and 15 bases lay in between. CDR3 nucleotides: TGTGCCAGCAGACCTAGGATAGCTTTCTATGGCTACACCTTC. Protein product: CASRPRIAFYGYTF.

This clonotype was counted at least ten times. The chain combines TRBV11-2 with TRBJ2-3; 13 nucleotides line up with TRBD2. Germline CDR1 SGHAT, CDR2 FQNNGV. Trimming cost V 4 bases and J 4 bases; bases outside gene matches: 5. This CDR3 has 16 amino acids. CDR3 in amino acids: CASSSGLAGVADTQYF. The CDR3 nucleotides are TGTGCCAGCAGCTCAGGACTAGCGGGAGTTGCAGATACGCAGTATTTT. The whole variable domain, filled in from reference TRBV11-2 and TRBJ2-3, reads EAGVAQSPRYKIIEKRQSVAFWCNPISGHATLYWYQQILGQGPKLLIQFQNNGVVDDSQLPKDRFSAERLKGVDSTLKIQPAKLEDSAVYLCASSSGLAGVADTQYFGPGTRLTVL.

The chain links TRBV19 to TRBJ2-7; possibly TRBD2 for D (5 bases). V lost 3 bases, J lost 2 bases, and 11 bases lay in between. Looked up from germline, CDR1 is LNHDA and CDR2 is SQIVND (reference sequence). This CDR3 is built from 14 residues. CDR3 in amino acids: CASSISGKTYEQYF. The CDR3, as DNA: TGTGCCAGTAGTATCTCCGGGAAGACCTACGAGCAGTACTTC.

This clonotype was counted a few times. DNA of the CDR3: TGTGCCAGCCTCCGGGACCTAGGGACGCAGCCCCAGCATTTT. It translates to CASLRDLGTQPQHF. The genes are TRBV6-1 and TRBJ1-5; a possible D gene is TRBD1 (5 bases). The germline gives CDR1 MNHNS, CDR2 SASEGT. The CDR3 length is 14 residues. V lost 8 bases and J lost 7, with 18 bases in between.

The rearrangement uses TRBV28 and TRBJ2-7; D might be TRBD1 (6 bases). This CDR3 region has 15 residues. Germline CDR1 reads MDHEN; CDR2 reads SYDVKM. V lost 8 bases and J 4 bases, leaving 21 bases between the germline ends. In DNA form, the CDR3 reads TGTGCCAGCGCCTTCCCACTAGAGGGGGAGTACGAGCAGTACTTC. Translated, it gives CASAFPLEGEYEQYF.

This clonotype showed up just a few times. This chain links TRBV27 with TRBJ2-7, with 11 nucleotides matching TRBD1. V was clipped by 3 bases and J by 3 bases; unmatched bases: 1. The CDR3 totals 14 residues. The V gene's germline CDR1 is MNHEY and CDR2 SMNVEV (reference sequence). The chain's CDR3 is CASSFGTGGYEQYF. The CDR3 coding sequence is TGTGCCAGCAGTTTCGGGACAGGGGGCTACGAGCAGTACTTC.

This chain uses TRBV29-1 with TRBJ2-1, with no clear D. Germline-derived CDR1 and CDR2 are SQVTM and ANQGSEA. CDR3 length: 11 amino acids. V was shortened by 4 bases and J by 7 bases, with 8 bases between the two germline ends. The CDR3 here is CSVVIGNEQFF. The CDR3 nucleotides are TGCAGCGTTGTGATAGGGAATGAGCAGTTCTTC.

The chain has TRBV5-4 and TRBJ1-1; no clear D gene. The CDR3 has 15 residues. V shed 3 bases and J shed 1 base, with 13 bases lying between them. CDR1 and CDR2 from the germline V gene are SGHNT and YYREEE (reference sequence). For the CDR3, the DNA is TGTGCCAGCAGCTGGGAAGGGAGGGAGAACACTGAAGCTTTCTTT. Protein product: CASSWEGRENTEAFF. The whole variable domain, remainder taken from reference TRBV5-4 and TRBJ1-1, is ETGVTQSPTHLIKTRGQQVTLRCSSQSGHNTVSWYQQALGQGPQFIFQYYREEENGRGNFPPRFSGLQFPNYSSELNVNALELDDSALYLCASSWEGRENTEAFFGQGTRLTVV.

This clonotype was detected a few times. A junction end diverges from the germline sequence, so it may reflect a read error. The V call is TRBV20-1, the J call TRBJ2-1; TRBD2 agrees at 10 bases. Germline V gene lookup returns CDR1 DFQATT and CDR2 SNEGSKA (reference sequence). The length of the CDR3 is 15 residues. The CDR3 coding sequence is TGCAGTGCTAGTATGCCCGTAGGACTAGCGGTCAAAAGGGTCTTC. Its translation is CSASMPVGLAVKRVF.

The sample holds many counts of this clonotype. This chain uses TRBV29-1 with TRBJ1-5; D possibly corresponds to TRBD1 (6 bases). V lost 4 bases and J lost 2, with 6 bases in between. CDR1 and CDR2 (germline): SQVTM, ANQGSEA. The CDR3 extends over 12 amino acids. The chain's CDR3 is CSVGTGNQPQHF. The CDR3 DNA sequence: TGCAGCGTTGGGACAGGCAATCAGCCCCAGCATTTT.

In this sample, this clonotype turned up a few times. V usage is TRBV6-1 and J usage is TRBJ1-2; 8 bases map to TRBD1. The CDR3 is 15 amino acids. Per the germline V gene, CDR1 is MNHNS and CDR2 is SASEGT. Trimming removed 4 bases from V and 0 bases from J; junction bases left unmatched: 4. CDR3 loop: CASSGRGQANYGYTF. DNA of the CDR3: TGTGCCAGCAGTGGCAGGGGGCAGGCTAACTATGGCTACACCTTC.

This clonotype was picked up many times. The chain joins TRBV5-1 to TRBJ2-7, with D perhaps matching TRBD2 (7 bases). The ends were cut back, 3 bases at V and 7 bases at J, with 23 bases in the middle. The length of the CDR3 is 16 residues. CDR1 SGHRS and CDR2 YFSETQ come from the germline V gene. In DNA form, the CDR3 reads TGCGCCAGCAGCTCTTTTACGGGGGGCCCGGATCGGGAGCAGTACTTC. This translates into CASSSFTGGPDREQYF.

This clonotype was counted only a few times. The chain employs TRBV6-5 and TRBJ2-7, with 7 bases matching TRBD1. The CDR3 length is 14 residues. With V trimmed by 2 bases and J by 1 base, 2 bases remained unmatched. Germline V lookup: CDR1 MNHEY, CDR2 SVGAGI. The CDR3 DNA follows: TGTGCCAGCAGTTACCAGGACAGGTCCTACGAGCAGTACTTC. This codes for CASSYQDRSYEQYF.

The chain links TRBV19 to TRBJ2-1, with D possibly being TRBD2 (7 bases). The CDR3 length is 17 residues. CDR1 and CDR2 from the germline V gene are LNHDA and SQIVND (reference sequence). Trimming removed 7 bases at V and 0 bases at J, with 19 bases between. CDR3 in amino acids: CASTQEEGGVSYNEQFF. Written as DNA, the CDR3 is TGTGCCAGTACCCAAGAGGAGGGGGGGGTCTCCTACAATGAGCAGTTCTTC.

This clonotype was found a few times. V and J are TRBV12-3 or TRBV12-4 and TRBJ1-6; D gene unclear. Trimming took off 0 bases at V and 9 bases at J, with 9 bases between the two ends. The CDR3 totals 14 residues. This chain's CDR3 is CASSLARSGSPLHF. In DNA, the CDR3 is TGTGCCAGCAGTTTAGCCCGATCTGGTTCACCCCTCCACTTT.

The CDR3 region has the DNA TGTGCCATCAGAGACAGGGGGCTGAGCACAGATACGCAGTATTTT. This encodes CAIRDRGLSTDTQYF. V is TRBV10-3 and J is TRBJ2-3, with 10 bases aligning to TRBD1. V lost 6 bases and J lost 0; bases outside the gene matches: 3. The CDR3 runs 15 residues. Germline V lookup: CDR1 ENHRY, CDR2 SYGVKD.

This clonotype has ten or more counts. This chain links TRBV20-1 with TRBJ2-1; 8 bases match TRBD2. Looked up from germline, CDR1 is DFQATT and CDR2 is SNEGSKA (reference sequence). There are 14 residues in the CDR3. The V and J ends lost 5 bases and 8 bases, in that order; junction bases with no gene match: 11. The CDR3 DNA follows: TGCAGTGCTGGACCCCGGGGGGGTTTGTATGAGCAGTTCTTC. As protein: CSAGPRGGLYEQFF.

The sample holds a few counts of this clonotype. The chain combines TRBV7-8 with TRBJ1-2; TRBD1 agrees at 10 bases. Germline V lookup: CDR1 SGHVS, CDR2 FQNEAQ. Trimming at V came to 1 base and at J to 7 bases, leaving 3 bases not matched to a gene. This CDR3 is 14 amino acids long. The CDR3 region has the DNA TGTGCCAGCAGCTTAGGGGACAGGGGATTTGGCTACACCTTC. Its translation is CASSLGDRGFGYTF.

As to this clonotype: This may be a read error, as it is one base from a much larger clone. The chain links TRBV6-2 or TRBV6-3 to TRBJ2-2; the match to TRBD2 covers 8 bases. The CDR3 runs to 14 residues. The germline gives CDR1 MNHEY, CDR2 SVGEGT. The CDR3 loop reads CASQTSVNTRELFF. The DNA for the CDR3 is TGTGCCAGCCAGACTAGCGTGAACACCAGGGAGCTGTTTTTT.

This clonotype was detected many times. This sequence joins TRBV27 and TRBJ1-2; TRBD1 aligns across 7 bases. Germline V gives CDR1 MNHEY, CDR2 SMNVEV (reference sequence). The CDR3 sequence is 17 residues long. The V and J ends lost 2 bases and 2 bases, in that order; junction bases with no gene match: 11. In DNA form, the CDR3 reads TGTGCCAGCAGTTTAAATGGGGCAGGGGGTTCCAACTATGGCTACACCTTC. This encodes CASSLNGAGGSNYGYTF.

This clonotype was found a few times. The V and J genes are TRBV9 and TRBJ2-3; D perhaps matches TRBD2 (6 bases). The length of the CDR3 is 16 residues. V lost 3 bases, J lost 6 bases, and 20 bases lay in between. The germline V gene has CDR1 SGDLS and CDR2 YYNGEE. Here the CDR3 reads CASSDSPVRGLDTQYF. CDR3 in DNA: TGTGCCAGCAGCGACTCACCCGTGCGGGGATTGGATACGCAGTATTTT. The full variable domain, its missing parts supplied by reference TRBV9 and TRBJ2-3, is DSGVTQTPKHLITATGQRVTLRCSPRSGDLSVYWYQQSLDQGLQFLIQYYNGEERAKGNILERFSAQQFPDLHSELNLSSLELGDSALYFCASSDSPVRGLDTQYFGPGTRLTVL.

The sample holds many counts of this clonotype. The gene calls are TRBV7-9 and TRBJ1-1, with unresolved D. This CDR3 contains 11 residues. Deletions cut 5 bases from V and 9 bases from J, with 10 bases between. Germline V gene data show CDR1 as SEHNR and CDR2 as FQNEAQ (reference sequence). CDR3 DNA sequence: TGTGCCAGCAGCCTAGAAGGGCAAGCTTTCTTT. It encodes CASSLEGQAFF.

This clonotype was observed many times. The chain is built from TRBV7-8 and TRBJ2-5; 10 bases align to TRBD2. The germline CDR1 and CDR2 sequences are SGHVS and FQNEAQ. V lost 5 bases, J lost 1 base, and 7 bases stayed unmatched. The length of the CDR3 is 16 residues. The CDR3 DNA reads as TGTGCCAGCAGCCCCATGCCTAGCGGGGGCCAAGAGACCCAGTACTTC. It yields the protein CASSPMPSGGQETQYF.